This TCR beta chain came from a study of blood T cell repertoires in COVID-19. Overall study context: Some COVID-19 samples were acute and others convalescent; all came from the United States, Italy and Spain.

Under the authors' procedure: Scientists estimated how many nucleated cells there were by amplifying reference gene primers. Sequencing was performed with immunoSEQ multiplex PCR; in TCRdb, only in-frame clones are kept and a portion is missing. V, J and clone size reflect that table, while D and trimming were determined from the DNA. The table lists roughly 38,000 clones, about 87% of them singletons. This clone has only one observation. Germline V gene sequence: CDR1 MGHRA, CDR2 YSYEKL. There are 15 residues in the CDR3. V was pared by 0 bases and J by 8 bases, with 7 bases of the junction left unmatched.

This sequence was found in a woman in her 70s with acute or convalescent COVID-19. The sequenced material came from peripheral blood. The rearrangement uses TRBV4-1 and TRBJ2-3, with 8 bases fitting TRBD2. The CDR3 loop is CASSQEEAGDGTQYF. The CDR3 coding sequence is TGCGCCAGCAGCCAAGAGGAAGCGGGAGACGGTACGCAGTATTTT.